These 24 T cell receptor beta chains were sequenced from one sample in a study of blood T cell repertoires in COVID-19. Measured with immunoSEQ multiplex PCR; TCRdb has only the in-frame clones, and not every one. The table has fewer than 300,000 clones, roughly nine tenths seen once. Sequenced input: peripheral blood. These receptors were collected from a woman aged 25 to 39 with COVID-19, enrolled during active disease.

This chain joins TRBV7-6 and TRBJ2-7, with 8 bases identical to TRBD1. V gave up 5 bases and J gave up 4 bases; unmatched junction bases: 13. Germline CDR1 is SGHVS and CDR2 is FNYEAQ. This CDR3 has 16 residues. The CDR3 region is CASSPIWTGTIYEQYF. The DNA for the CDR3 is TGTGCCAGCAGCCCGATATGGACAGGGACCATTTACGAGCAGTACTTC.

The chain is built from TRBV28 and TRBJ1-5; 8 bases are shared with TRBD1. CDR3 length equals 16 residues. Trimming removed 5 bases from V and 1 base from J; junction bases left unmatched: 7. CDR1 MDHEN and CDR2 SYDVKM come from the germline V gene. DNA of the CDR3: TGTGCCAGCAGTGAAGAGGACAGGGTAAGCAATCAGCCCCAGCATTTT. This translates into CASSEEDRVSNQPQHF. The full variable domain, completed using reference TRBV28 and TRBJ1-5, is DVKVTQSSRYLVKRTGEKVFLECVQDMDHENMFWYRQDPGLGLRLIYFSYDVKMKEKGDIPEGYSVSREKKERFSLILESASTNQTSMYLCASSEEDRVSNQPQHFGDGTRLSIL.

V is TRBV19 and J is TRBJ1-1; D unresolved. The length of the CDR3 is 14 residues. Germline loops: CDR1 LNHDA, CDR2 SQIVND (reference sequence). Trimming left V 3 bases short and J 1 base short, with 9 bases between. CDR3 protein: CASSMFGKNTEAFF. The DNA for the CDR3 is TGTGCCAGTAGTATGTTCGGGAAGAACACTGAAGCTTTCTTT. The full variable domain, completed using reference TRBV19 and TRBJ1-1, is DGGITQSPKYLFRKEGQNVTLSCEQNLNHDAMYWYRQDPGQGLRLIYYSQIVNDFQKGDIAEGYSVSREKKESFPLTVTSAQKNPTAFYLCASSMFGKNTEAFFGQGTRLTVV.

This sequence joins TRBV5-6 and TRBJ1-3; D not certain. V was trimmed by 2 bases and J by 0 bases, leaving 9 bases between them. From germline, CDR1 is SGHDT and CDR2 YYEEEE. CDR3 length: 15 amino acids. The CDR3 is CASSFYGRSGNTIYF. CDR3 bases: TGTGCCAGCAGCTTCTATGGGCGCTCTGGAAACACCATATATTTT.

The J gene is TRBJ2-1, the V gene TRBV28, with D unclear. The germline V gene has CDR1 MDHEN and CDR2 SYDVKM. V shed 2 bases and J shed 5 bases, with 13 bases lying between them. This CDR3 is built from 15 residues. The CDR3 nucleotides are TGTGCCAGCAGTTTACCCCATACCTCAGACAATGAGCAGTTCTTC. Translation gives CASSLPHTSDNEQFF.

V usage is TRBV11-3 and J usage is TRBJ2-3; TRBD2 aligns across 13 bases. CDR1 SGHNT and CDR2 YENEEA come from the germline V gene. J lost 1 base, V lost 5 bases, and 9 bases had no gene match. The CDR3 consists of 18 residues. CDR3 nucleotides: TGTGCCAGCAGCCACGGACTAGCGGGGGTGCTGGGCACAGATACGCAGTATTTT. Protein product: CASSHGLAGVLGTDTQYF.

The chain joins TRBV7-2 to TRBJ1-1, with D possibly matching TRBD1 (6 bases). The CDR3 length is 14 residues. V gave up 1 base and J gave up 5 bases, with 11 bases separating them. Germline V gene data show CDR1 as SGHTA and CDR2 as FQGNSA. The CDR3 DNA is TGTGCCAGCAGCTTAGGCAGGGGAGGGACTGAAGCTTTCTTT. Its translation: CASSLGRGGTEAFF.

The chain employs TRBV4-2 and TRBJ2-7, with TRBD1 identical over 9 bases. Germline V lookup: CDR1 LGHNA, CDR2 YNFKEQ. J lost 3 bases, V lost 3 bases, and 6 bases had no gene match. The CDR3 sequence is 15 residues long. The CDR3 sequence: CASSHATGGGYEQYF. Here the CDR3 DNA reads TGTGCCAGCAGCCATGCCACAGGGGGCGGCTACGAGCAGTACTTC.

This chain uses TRBV2 with TRBJ1-6; tentatively, D is TRBD1 (6 bases). The CDR3 has 13 amino acids. Looked up from germline, CDR1 is SNHLY and CDR2 is FYNNEI. V dropped 8 bases and J dropped 7 bases, with 12 bases sitting between them. Here the CDR3 DNA reads TGTGCCAGCGGGGGGGGCCCAAATTCACCCCTCCACTTT. Translated, it gives CASGGGPNSPLHF.

The chain combines TRBV27 with TRBJ1-4; D is undetermined. This CDR3 is 13 amino acids long. V dropped 3 bases and J dropped 5 bases, with 7 bases sitting between them. Germline CDR1 and CDR2: MNHEY and SMNVEV (reference sequence). The CDR3 spells CASSFFENEKLFF. The CDR3 DNA is TGTGCCAGCAGTTTTTTCGAGAATGAAAAACTGTTTTTT.

The chain has TRBV3-1 (or the pseudogene TRBV3-2) and TRBJ2-7, with 7 bases fitting TRBD2. V gave up 4 bases and J gave up 5 bases; unmatched junction bases: 17. The CDR3 extends over 17 amino acids. Germline CDR1 LGHDT, CDR2 YNNKEL (reference sequence). The CDR3 loop is CASSPFAGGTGSHEQYF. For the CDR3, the DNA is TGTGCCAGCAGCCCTTTTGCCGGGGGGACGGGGTCACACGAGCAGTACTTC.

The chain is built from TRBV28 and TRBJ1-5, with D perhaps matching TRBD1 (6 bases). The CDR3 loop spans 13 amino acids. CDR1 is MDHEN and CDR2 is SYDVKM in the germline V gene. V was cut by 4 bases and J by 6 bases, with 10 bases left in between. The chain's CDR3 is CASSSGVLQPQHF. The CDR3 DNA is TGTGCCAGCAGTTCAGGGGTGCTTCAGCCCCAGCATTTT.

J is TRBJ2-5 and V is TRBV6-5; 9 bases fit TRBD1. V shed 5 bases and J 5 bases; nucleotides not matched to a gene: 9. Germline CDR1 reads MNHEY; CDR2 reads SVGAGI. CDR3 length: 15 amino acids. The CDR3 nucleotides are TGTGCCAGCAGTCAACCGGGACAGGGTGCGGAGACCCAGTACTTC. Its translation is CASSQPGQGAETQYF.

The rearrangement links TRBV6-5 to TRBJ1-5, with D possibly TRBD1 on 6 matching bases. V shed 6 bases and J shed 3 bases, with 12 bases lying between them. Germline lookup yields CDR1 MNHEY and CDR2 SVGAGI. This CDR3 is 14 amino acids long. The CDR3 bases are TGTGCCAGCAGCCCACAGGGCTACAATCAGCCCCAGCATTTT. This translates into CASSPQGYNQPQHF.

The genes are TRBV28 and TRBJ1-5; D gene uncertain. The CDR3 contains 14 residues. Germline CDR1 and CDR2: MDHEN and SYDVKM. Deletions cut 3 bases from V and 1 base from J, with 7 bases between. The DNA of the CDR3 is TGTGCCAGCAGTTTGTGGCAGAGCAATCAGCCCCAGCATTTT. Translation: CASSLWQSNQPQHF.

The CDR3 loop is CASSYGQGHEQYF. In nucleotides, the CDR3 is TGTGCCAGCAGCTACGGACAGGGTCACGAGCAGTACTTC. This sequence joins TRBV7-9 and TRBJ2-7, with 8 bases lining up with TRBD1. This CDR3 spans 13 amino acids. Germline CDR1 is SEHNR and CDR2 is FQNEAQ (reference sequence). V lost 4 bases, J lost 5 bases, and 4 bases stayed unmatched.

As regards this clone: The junction shows a germline mismatch at one end, possibly a read error. The chain carries TRBV29-1 and TRBJ2-6; 8 bases agree with TRBD1. The CDR3 is made up of 18 amino acids. The V gene's germline CDR1 is SQVTM and CDR2 ANQGSEA. CDR3 sequence (DNA): TGCAGCGTCGAAGTCTGGGACAGGAGGAGCTCTGGGGCCAACGTCCTGACTTTC. Its protein is CSVEVWDRRSSGANVLTF.

The rearrangement joins TRBV2 to TRBJ1-4; no reliable D call. Germline V gene sequence: CDR1 SNHLY, CDR2 FYNNEI. V shed 1 base and J shed 8 bases, with 17 bases lying between them. CDR3 length: 16 residues. Here the CDR3 DNA reads TGTGCCAGCAGTGAAGGGTTCGAGGGAGTAAGCGAAAAACTGTTTTTT. Translated: CASSEGFEGVSEKLFF.

The CDR3 DNA follows: TGTGCCAGCAGTCCCTACTCCCCACGAACCGGGGAGCTGTTTTTT. Protein sequence: CASSPYSPRTGELFF. This rearrangement joins TRBV28 to TRBJ2-2; D is uncertain. CDR1 is MDHEN and CDR2 is SYDVKM in the germline V gene. V lost 5 bases and J lost 5, with 15 bases in between. CDR3 size: 15 residues.

V usage is TRBV4-1 and J usage is TRBJ1-1; 9 nucleotides agree with TRBD1. The CDR3 runs 14 residues. Germline values: CDR1 MGHRA, CDR2 YSYEKL. V was pared by 3 bases and J by 6 bases, with 5 bases of the junction left unmatched. CDR3 bases: TGCGCCAGCAGCCACCCAACAGGGGGCTCTGAAGCTTTCTTT. Its translation: CASSHPTGGSEAFF.

This clone appeared a single time. This chain's CDR3 is CASSLGEAEITNEKLFF. The CDR3, as DNA: TGCGCCAGCAGCTTGGGTGAGGCCGAAATCACTAATGAAAAACTGTTTTTT. This rearrangement joins TRBV5-1 to TRBJ1-4; D gene ambiguous. CDR3 length: 17 amino acids. Germline CDR1 is SGHRS and CDR2 is YFSETQ. Trimming removed 0 bases from V and 2 bases from J, with 14 bases in between.

The chain couples TRBV3-1 (or the pseudogene TRBV3-2) to TRBJ1-1, with a tentative D call TRBD1 (5 bases). Germline CDR1 is LGHDT and CDR2 is YNNKEL (reference sequence). CDR3 length equals 15 residues. The V gene lost 4 bases and the J gene lost 3 bases, with 15 bases spanning the gap. CDR3 residues: CASSLAPRGYTEAFF. The CDR3 DNA follows: TGTGCCAGCAGCCTAGCTCCGCGGGGCTACACTGAAGCTTTCTTT.

The V gene is TRBV7-8, the J gene TRBJ2-7; D is perhaps TRBD1 (6 bases). The V end lost 0 bases, the J end lost 7 bases, and 19 bases lay between the germline ends. CDR1 is SGHVS and CDR2 is FQNEAQ in the germline V gene. The CDR3 is made up of 16 amino acids. CDR3 sequence reads: CASSLATGIPTEEQYF. The CDR3 DNA reads TGTGCCAGCAGCTTAGCCACAGGGATACCTACGGAAGAGCAGTACTTC.

This clone appeared a single time. J is TRBJ2-7 and V is TRBV6-6; perhaps TRBD1 as D (5 bases). The CDR3 loop spans 13 amino acids. Germline V CDR1 and CDR2: MNHNY, SVGAGI (reference sequence). V lost 11 bases and J 4 bases, leaving 18 bases between the germline ends. CDR3 DNA: TGTGCCTCCCAGCCGGCAGGGTGGTACGAGCAGTACTTC. It yields the protein CASQPAGWYEQYF.